This T cell receptor (beta chain) stems from a study of blood T cells in healthy people across ages. Investigators took around 11 milliliters of peripheral blood from every donor. The table lists this clonotype with a few counts. A second PCR of roughly 7 to 11 cycles used a sample-barcoded 5' primer and a J-beta primer mix. Every cDNA molecule carried a tag from a template-switch adaptor bearing 12 random nucleotides. TCRdb processed the 5' RACE reads anew with MiXCR; each CDR3 protein has one entry. The sample has 1.5 million to 2 million distinct CDR3 sequences; about two fifths are singletons. Trimming took off 11 bases at V and 11 bases at J, with 22 bases between the two ends. This CDR3 contains 14 residues. Looked up from germline, CDR1 is SGHAT and CDR2 is FQNNGV.

V usage is TRBV11-2 and J usage is TRBJ1-6; tentatively, D is TRBD1 (6 bases). Sample: blood. This sequence was found in a human donor in good health. The CDR3 DNA reads TGTGCCGGTCAACCGGACAGCCCACAGGCACCCCTCCACTTT. It codes for CAGQPDSPQAPLHF.